This T cell receptor (beta chain) was sequenced during a study of long-term antiretroviral therapy in people with HIV. General observations from the study: Pre-ART-expanded clones dominated the repertoire at all time points. Controls had broader CDR3 length ranges than HIV repertoires did.

There were roughly 0.95-11 million cryopreserved PBMC in the samples before DNA extraction. Assay version v3.0 of immunoSEQ was used, and it was run at survey level. Sequencing aimed at about 35,000-55,000 T-cell genomes per sample. Assay used: immunoSEQ multiplex PCR; TCRdb lists only in-frame clones, some missing. The sample lists roughly 30,000 clones, over 70% occurring once. On this clone: Its antigen remains unidentified.

The CDR3 consists of 17 residues. This clonotype was obtained from a man aged 25 to 45 with HIV. This rearrangement joins TRBV21-1 to TRBJ2-5. TRBV21-1 is shown as a pseudogene. This specimen was unsorted PBMCs, taken nearly 2.9 years after starting antiretroviral therapy. The CDR3 bases are TGTGCCAGCAGCAAAAAGTCGGGGACGGGATGGCCGGAGACCCAGTACTTC. The encoded protein is CASSKKSGTGWPETQYF.